The source of this T cell receptor beta chain is a study of spatial heterogeneity in lung cancer. Time point: blood at routine non-recurrence follow-up after resection. Whole RNA obtained from tumor, nontumor lung or frozen PBMC underwent sequencing without sorting. Germline CDR1 is SGHVS and CDR2 is FQNEAQ. CDR3 length: 15 residues. V gave up 5 bases and J gave up 5 bases; unmatched junction bases: 9. From the 5' RACE reads, TCRdb called clonotypes with MiXCR, one entry per CDR3 protein. The sample includes around 110,000 distinct CDR3 sequences, 12% of them seen just once. There are a few counts of this clonotype.

This sequence was found in a male donor with early-stage non-small cell lung cancer. This sequence joins TRBV7-8 and TRBJ2-4, with 7 bases that match TRBD1. Sequencing used PBMCs, obtained at follow-up. CDR3 residues: CASSPRTGTENIQYF. As DNA, the CDR3 is TGTGCCAGCAGCCCGCGGACAGGAACAGAAAACATTCAGTACTTC.